The present TCR beta chain was sequenced within a study of human T cells and chemical hapten exposure. V gave up 3 bases and J gave up 6 bases, with 14 bases separating them. Per the germline V gene, CDR1 is SGHNT and CDR2 is YYREEE (reference sequence). This CDR3 region has 14 residues. As the library was built, unique molecular identifiers were attached to individual cDNA molecules. TCRdb reanalysed the RACE reads using MiXCR and keeps one entry per CDR3 protein. The sample shows approximately 90,000 distinct CDR3 sequences, approximately 9.9% of them seen only once. The sample's time point: patch test 2, 6 weeks after DPC sensitization. Specified treatment: therapeutic diphenylcyclopropenone sensitization with weekly scalp DPC. Total RNA was extracted from unfractionated whole blood.

This clonotype originated in a man aged 35 to 55 with alopecia areata. Some clones in this sample may be carry-over from other donors' samples. The V call is TRBV5-4, the J call TRBJ2-3, with D perhaps matching TRBD2 (6 bases). Material: whole blood, obtained in connection with sensitization to the hapten diphenylcyclopropenone (DPC). The DNA for the CDR3 is TGTGCCAGCAGCTCGGGACTGGGGGTCGATACGCAGTATTTT. This translates into CASSSGLGVDTQYF.